Below, 18 T cell receptor beta chains from the same sample are listed, as sequenced in a study of PD-1 blockade in classical Hodgkin lymphoma. Libraries were prepared by immunoSEQ multiplex PCR; TCRdb keeps only in-frame clonotypes and omits some of them. The data contain approximately 44,000 clones, around 74% of them singletons. Time point noted: cycle 4 day 1 (C4D1), after five to seven weeks of nivolumab. Relapse after autologous stem cell transplantation occurred in every patient, and brentuximab vedotin exposure varied. Material: peripheral blood mononuclear cells (PBMCs), obtained before the fourth cycle of nivolumab. Every receptor here comes from a human donor with classical Hodgkin lymphoma.

This clone was picked up one time. The chain is built from TRBV2 and TRBJ2-1; 9 bases match TRBD2. Germline V gives CDR1 SNHLY, CDR2 FYNNEI. V lost 9 bases to trimming and J lost 5 bases; unmatched junction nucleotides: 8. This CDR3 has 14 residues. In DNA, the CDR3 is TGTGCCAGGGATCGGACTAGCGCGCACAATGAGCAGTTCTTC. It specifies CARDRTSAHNEQFF.

The rearrangement links TRBV19 to TRBJ1-5; D gene ambiguous. Germline V gene data show CDR1 as LNHDA and CDR2 as SQIVND (reference sequence). This CDR3 contains 11 residues. V lost 6 bases and J lost 4, with 4 bases in between. CDR3 residues: CASSPNQPQHF. As DNA, the CDR3 is TGTGCCAGTAGCCCAAATCAGCCCCAGCATTTT.

The chain carries TRBV7-2 and TRBJ1-6; D possibly corresponds to TRBD1 (6 bases). Trimming left V 3 bases short and J 8 bases short, with 14 bases between. Germline V gene sequence: CDR1 SGHTA, CDR2 FQGNSA. The CDR3 has 15 residues. In DNA form, the CDR3 reads TGTGCCAGCAGCTTCGGACAGTCCTTACATTCACCCCTCCACTTT. This gives the protein CASSFGQSLHSPLHF.

The genes are TRBV7-6 and TRBJ2-1; TRBD2 matches 7 bases. This CDR3 spans 17 amino acids. Trimming removed 1 base from V and 4 bases from J; junction bases left unmatched: 10. Germline CDR1 is SGHVS and CDR2 is FNYEAQ. The CDR3 loop is CASSLGEGITGYNEQFF. For the CDR3, the DNA is TGTGCCAGCAGCTTAGGGGAGGGGATTACGGGGTACAATGAGCAGTTCTTC.

CDR3: CAISDSPGGSYEQYF. The CDR3 DNA is TGTGCCATCAGTGATTCCCCGGGGGGGAGTTACGAGCAGTACTTC. The V and J genes are TRBV10-3 and TRBJ2-7, with 8 bases identical to TRBD2. The CDR3 covers 15 residues. Germline CDR1 ENHRY, CDR2 SYGVKD. Germline trimming cut 3 bases from V and 4 bases from J; bases unmatched to any gene: 8.

This clone was counted a few times. The V call is TRBV28, the J call TRBJ2-5; D unclear. The V end lost 5 bases, the J end lost 0 bases, and 10 bases lay between the germline ends. CDR1 is MDHEN and CDR2 is SYDVKM in the germline V gene. The CDR3 runs 14 residues. The CDR3 region is CASSTYKYQETQYF. The CDR3 DNA sequence: TGTGCCAGCAGTACCTACAAGTACCAAGAGACCCAGTACTTC.

The J gene is TRBJ1-4, the V gene TRBV5-4, with 8 bases that match TRBD1. This CDR3 comprises 12 residues. After removal of 2 bases from V and 10 bases from J, the junction contained 1 base not matched to a gene. The germline CDR1 and CDR2 sequences are SGHNT and YYREEE (reference sequence). DNA for the CDR3: TGTGCCAGCAGCTTTGACAGGGGAAAACTGTTTTTT. It is translated as CASSFDRGKLFF.

V gene TRBV13 combines with J gene TRBJ1-2; D not certain. With 4 bases removed from V and 3 bases from J, the gap between germline ends came to 15 bases. This CDR3 has 15 residues. The germline V gene encodes CDR1 PRHDT and CDR2 FYEKMQ (reference sequence). CDR3 region: CASSSQVLSYYGYTF. The CDR3 nucleotides are TGTGCCAGCAGCTCCCAGGTCCTCTCCTACTATGGCTACACCTTC.

This chain connects TRBV4-3 to TRBJ2-7; 7 bases agree with TRBD1. Per the germline V gene, CDR1 is LGHNA and CDR2 is YSLEER. With 4 bases clipped from V and 3 bases from J, the junction kept 9 bases outside the gene matches. The CDR3 is 15 residues long. The CDR3 protein is CASSLLPGQNYEQYF. The CDR3 coding sequence is TGCGCCAGCAGCCTCCTCCCGGGACAGAACTACGAGCAGTACTTC.

This clone was observed once. This chain connects TRBV7-3 to TRBJ1-1, with D perhaps TRBD1 (5 bases). This CDR3 region has 16 residues. Germline CDR1 is SGHTA and CDR2 is FQGTGA. V was clipped by 2 bases and J by 3 bases, with 16 bases between them. Written as DNA, the CDR3 is TGTGCCAGCAGCTTAGTGGAGGGCGGGGACCACACTGAAGCTTTCTTT. This encodes CASSLVEGGDHTEAFF.

This rearrangement joins TRBV7-8 to TRBJ1-1, with 7 bases lining up with TRBD1. The germline CDR1 and CDR2 sequences are SGHVS and FQNEAQ. The trim removed 5 bases at V and 6 bases at J, leaving 9 bases unmatched. The CDR3 totals 14 residues. This chain's CDR3 is CASSAGQPMAEAFF. As DNA, the CDR3 is TGTGCCAGCAGCGCGGGACAGCCCATGGCTGAAGCTTTCTTT.

The CDR3 DNA follows: TGTGCCAGCAGTGCGGGGACAGGGGAAGGAAACATTCAGTACTTC. This codes for CASSAGTGEGNIQYF. This chain links TRBV2 with TRBJ2-4; 10 bases match TRBD1. Germline CDR1 reads SNHLY; CDR2 reads FYNNEI. The junction had 6 bases not matched to a gene; V was cut back by 4 bases and J by 6 bases. This CDR3 comprises 15 residues.

The chain recombines TRBV6-6 with TRBJ1-1; the D is unclear. Germline loops: CDR1 MNHNY, CDR2 SVGAGI (reference sequence). The length of the CDR3 is 14 residues. Trimming stripped 7 bases from V and 2 bases from J, with 14 bases between. CDR3 in amino acids: CASNAVWLNTEAFF. CDR3 sequence (DNA): TGTGCCAGCAATGCGGTTTGGTTAAACACTGAAGCTTTCTTT.

The chain links TRBV11-2 to TRBJ2-7; 9 bases match TRBD1. Germline assignment: CDR1 SGHAT and CDR2 FQNNGV. The CDR3 is 16 amino acids. After removal of 1 base from V and 1 base from J, the junction contained 5 bases not matched to a gene. The CDR3 DNA sequence: TGTGCCAGCAGCTTAGTCACCGGGACAGGGTCCTACGAGCAGTACTTC. Translating it yields CASSLVTGTGSYEQYF.

This chain joins TRBV4-1 and TRBJ1-5; 9 nucleotides align to TRBD1. Germline trimming cut 3 bases from V and 10 bases from J; bases unmatched to any gene: 7. This CDR3 region has 14 residues. Germline V gene lookup returns CDR1 MGHRA and CDR2 YSYEKL. CDR3 in amino acids: CASSQIQGAQPQHF. In DNA form, the CDR3 reads TGCGCCAGCAGCCAGATACAGGGGGCGCAACCCCAGCATTTT.

The DNA for the CDR3 is TGTGCCAGCAGTTACTCGAACGACAGGGATGAGCAGTTCTTC. It yields the protein CASSYSNDRDEQFF. This chain links TRBV6-6 with TRBJ2-1; 7 bases match TRBD1. CDR3 length equals 14 residues. The V gene's germline CDR1 is MNHNY and CDR2 SVGAGI (reference sequence). Trimming took 0 bases from V and 8 from J; bases not matched to a gene: 4.

The rearrangement links TRBV28 to TRBJ2-5; no clear D gene. The DNA end is more similar to TRBJ2-7, so the J call may be wrong. CDR1 is MDHEN and CDR2 is SYDVKM in the germline V gene. The CDR3 contains 12 residues. The chain's CDR3 is CASSFKTYEQYF. Here the CDR3 DNA reads TGTGCCAGCAGTTTTAAGACCTACGAGCAGTACTTC.

This clone has more than one count but fewer than ten. V and J are TRBV7-8 and TRBJ2-6; D unclear. The CDR3 totals 14 residues. From germline, CDR1 is SGHVS and CDR2 FQNEAQ. The V end lost 5 bases, the J end lost 0 bases, and 5 bases lay between the germline ends. CDR3 sequence: CASSLVSGANVLTF. CDR3 in DNA: TGTGCCAGCAGCCTAGTCTCTGGGGCCAACGTCCTGACTTTC. The full variable domain, with the rest looked up from reference TRBV7-8 and TRBJ2-6, is GAGVSQSPRYKVAKRGQDVALRCDPISGHVSLFWYQQALGQGPEFLTYFQNEAQLDKSGLPSDRFFAERPEGSVSTLKIQRTQQEDSAVYLCASSLVSGANVLTFGAGSRLTVL.